Each of the 12 T cell receptor beta chains below was sequenced from the same sample in a study of blood T cell repertoires in COVID-19. The assay was immunoSEQ multiplex PCR, and TCRdb's table has in-frame clones only and misses some. The data show about 260,000 clones, 80% to 95% seen once. The specimen was peripheral blood. All receptors derive from a person between 18 and 35 years old with COVID-19, enrolled during active disease.

The chain combines TRBV5-4 with TRBJ2-1, with D possibly TRBD1 on 6 matching bases. This CDR3 region has 15 residues. V was pared by 5 bases and J by 2 bases, with 14 bases between. Germline CDR1 is SGHNT and CDR2 is YYREEE (reference sequence). The CDR3 DNA follows: TGTGCCAGCAGGGCTCGGGACACCGCCTACAATGAGCAGTTCTTC. Protein: CASRARDTAYNEQFF.

The rearrangement uses TRBV27 and TRBJ1-5; maybe TRBD1 (6 bases). Trimming took 2 bases from V and 0 from J, leaving 17 bases between them. Per the germline V gene, CDR1 is MNHEY and CDR2 is SMNVEV (reference sequence). The CDR3 runs 18 residues. CDR3 residues: CASSLNTGPWDSNQPQHF. CDR3 coding DNA: TGTGCCAGCAGTTTAAATACAGGGCCCTGGGATAGCAATCAGCCCCAGCATTTT.

The chain links TRBV2 to TRBJ2-3, with 7 bases matching TRBD2. Trimming at V came to 8 bases and at J to 2 bases, leaving 16 bases not matched to a gene. CDR1 and CDR2 from the germline V gene are SNHLY and FYNNEI. The CDR3 is 17 residues long. In DNA, the CDR3 is TGTGCCAGCGACCAGAGCACTCGGACTAGAATCACAGATACGCAGTATTTT. It codes for CASDQSTRTRITDTQYF.

J is TRBJ2-3 and V is TRBV7-9; D is perhaps TRBD1 (5 bases). The CDR3 covers 15 residues. V was cut by 2 bases and J by 2 bases, with 11 bases left in between. In germline, CDR1 is SEHNR, CDR2 FQNEAQ (reference sequence). CDR3 sequence (DNA): TGTGCCAGCAGCTTAACACAGGAATCCACAGATACGCAGTATTTT. Protein sequence: CASSLTQESTDTQYF.

This rearrangement joins TRBV6-5 to TRBJ2-7; a possible D gene is TRBD1 (6 bases). The germline CDR1 and CDR2 sequences are MNHEY and SVGAGI. This CDR3 spans 15 amino acids. The V end lost 7 bases, the J end lost 5 bases, and 21 bases lay between the germline ends. The CDR3 sequence is CASTDGGLGENEQYF. The CDR3 coding sequence is TGTGCCAGCACCGATGGGGGCCTAGGGGAGAACGAGCAGTACTTC.

This chain connects TRBV7-9 to TRBJ1-4; 11 nucleotides align to TRBD1. This CDR3 has 15 residues. CDR1 and CDR2 (germline): SEHNR, FQNEAQ (reference sequence). V shed 2 bases and J 6 bases; nucleotides not matched to a gene: 2. The CDR3 is CASSLRTGGYEKLFF. The CDR3 nucleotides read TGTGCCAGCAGCTTACGGACAGGGGGCTATGAAAAACTGTTTTTT.

The chain carries TRBV4-1 and TRBJ2-7; tentatively, D is TRBD1 (6 bases). The germline V gene encodes CDR1 MGHRA and CDR2 YSYEKL. The CDR3 covers 18 residues. V was shortened by 0 bases and J by 0 bases, with 18 bases between the two germline ends. DNA of the CDR3: TGCGCCAGCAGCCAAGATAAGGGTCAGGGGTTGAGCTCCTACGAGCAGTACTTC. As protein: CASSQDKGQGLSSYEQYF.

J is TRBJ2-7 and V is TRBV6-2 or TRBV6-3; D gene ambiguous. The germline CDR1 and CDR2 sequences are MNHEY and SVGEGT. The CDR3 is 11 amino acids. V was shortened by 5 bases and J by 6 bases, with 8 bases between the two germline ends. The CDR3 nucleotides read TGTGCCAGCAGTCCGAGTTCCGAGCAGTACTTC. It codes for CASSPSSEQYF.

This chain uses TRBV6-5 with TRBJ1-2; TRBD1 matches at 7 bases. The germline gives CDR1 MNHEY, CDR2 SVGAGI. The CDR3 consists of 14 residues. Trimming removed 5 bases from V and 2 bases from J; junction bases left unmatched: 5. The CDR3 is CASSRDRFNYGYTF. The CDR3 nucleotides read TGTGCCAGCAGTCGGGACAGATTCAACTATGGCTACACCTTC.

The CDR3 here is CASRPSQELGYYSYEQYF. In DNA, the CDR3 is TGTGCCAGCAGGCCTTCACAGGAGTTAGGGTACTACTCCTACGAGCAGTACTTC. The chain uses TRBV14 and TRBJ2-7; perhaps TRBD1 as D (5 bases). Trimming stripped 6 bases from V and 0 bases from J, with 24 bases between. The CDR3 spans 18 residues. The germline CDR1 and CDR2 sequences are SGHDN and FVKESK.

The chain couples TRBV4-1 to TRBJ2-1; 8 nucleotides match TRBD1. Per germline, CDR1 MGHRA and CDR2 YSYEKL. The CDR3 has 14 amino acids. V trimming: 1 base; J trimming: 6 bases; junction bases outside the gene matches: 2. CDR3 in amino acids: CASSQVGTGNEQFF. CDR3 DNA sequence: TGCGCCAGCAGCCAAGTTGGGACAGGCAATGAGCAGTTCTTC.

The chain joins TRBV6-5 to TRBJ2-3; 7 bases map to TRBD1. CDR1 is MNHEY and CDR2 is SVGAGI in the germline V gene. With 2 bases clipped from V and 7 bases from J, the junction kept 9 bases outside the gene matches. This CDR3 contains 15 residues. The CDR3 loop reads CASSYPTGKGNTQYF. In DNA form, the CDR3 reads TGTGCCAGCAGTTACCCGACAGGGAAAGGGAATACGCAGTATTTT.